The 10 T cell receptor beta chains below all came from one sample that was sequenced in a study of blood T cells in healthy people across ages. With a J-beta primer mix and a sample-barcoded 5' primer, a second PCR ran 7 to 11 cycles. TCRdb ran MiXCR on the 5' RACE reads and lists one entry per CDR3 protein. The sample has 910,000 or so distinct CDR3 sequences, roughly 51% seen once. The specimen sequenced was blood. These receptors originate from a woman between 55 and 75 years old in good health.

The rearrangement uses TRBV11-2 and TRBJ2-1; 7 bases match TRBD2. V was clipped by 5 bases and J by 11 bases; unmatched bases: 6. Germline CDR1 is SGHAT and CDR2 is FQNNGV. The CDR3 loop spans 12 amino acids. The CDR3 protein is CASSGRALKQFF. CDR3 coding DNA: TGTGCCAGCAGCGGGAGGGCCCTTAAGCAGTTCTTC.

V is TRBV2 and J is TRBJ2-7; D possibly uses TRBD1 or TRBD2 (5 bases each). Deletions cut 5 bases from V and 6 bases from J, with 17 bases between. The CDR3 consists of 14 residues. CDR1 is SNHLY and CDR2 is FYNNEI in the germline V gene. This chain's CDR3 is CASSRDPGNSEQYF. As DNA, the CDR3 is TGTGCCAGCAGTCGGGACCCAGGGAATAGCGAGCAGTACTTC. Complete variable domain (other parts from reference TRBV2 and TRBJ2-7): EPEVTQTPSHQVTQMGQEVILRCVPISNHLYFYWYRQILGQKVEFLVSFYNNEISEKSEIFDDQFSVERPDGSNFTLKIRSTKLEDSAMYFCASSRDPGNSEQYFGPGTRLTVT.

The rearrangement uses TRBV28 and TRBJ2-7; tentatively, D is TRBD1 (6 bases). The length of the CDR3 is 14 residues. Deletions cut 3 bases from V and 5 bases from J, with 14 bases between. Per the germline V gene, CDR1 is MDHEN and CDR2 is SYDVKM. In DNA form, the CDR3 reads TGTGCCAGCAGTTTCCAGGGGACGACGGACGAGCAGTACTTC. It is translated as CASSFQGTTDEQYF.

CDR3 DNA sequence: TGTGCCAGCAGCCAGACAGTTTTAAATGAGCAGTTCTTC. Amino acids: CASSQTVLNEQFF. V usage is TRBV28 and J usage is TRBJ2-1, with D possibly TRBD1 on 5 matching bases. V was cut by 6 bases and J by 7 bases, with 13 bases left in between. The V gene's germline CDR1 is MDHEN and CDR2 SYDVKM. CDR3 length equals 13 residues.

CDR3 nucleotides: TGCGCCAGCAGCCAAGACTCCCACGGGGGGATAGGGAACACTGAAGCTTTCTTT. Protein product: CASSQDSHGGIGNTEAFF. The chain recombines TRBV4-1 with TRBJ1-1; TRBD1 might be the D (5 bases). The CDR3 totals 18 residues. Germline V lookup: CDR1 MGHRA, CDR2 YSYEKL. V dropped 0 bases and J dropped 1 base, with 18 bases sitting between them.

V usage is TRBV5-1 and J usage is TRBJ1-1, with D unresolved. Trimming stripped 3 bases from V and 5 bases from J, with 17 bases between. The CDR3 loop spans 15 amino acids. From germline, CDR1 is SGHRS and CDR2 YFSETQ. The CDR3 DNA reads as TGCGCCAGCAGCTGGGCTGGAGGGAGCGAAACTGAAGCTTTCTTT. It translates to CASSWAGGSETEAFF.

The chain recombines TRBV10-3 with TRBJ2-7; no definite D call. The CDR3 is 16 residues long. CDR1 and CDR2 from the germline V gene are ENHRY and SYGVKD. Trimming stripped 2 bases from V and 0 bases from J, with 14 bases between. The CDR3 protein is CAISEISPTSSYEQYF. DNA for the CDR3: TGTGCCATCAGTGAGATTAGCCCAACCAGCTCCTACGAGCAGTACTTC.

The chain carries TRBV3-1 and TRBJ2-5; D gene uncertain. Between the trimmed V and J ends, which lost 0 bases and 5 bases, there was a span of 10 bases. The germline V gene encodes CDR1 LGHDT and CDR2 YNNKEL (reference sequence). CDR3 length: 14 amino acids. In nucleotides, the CDR3 is TGTGCCAGCAGCCAAGACTGGCCATGGGAGACCCAGTACTTC. Translating gives CASSQDWPWETQYF.

This sequence joins TRBV20-1 and TRBJ2-7; 10 bases are shared with TRBD2. The CDR3 has 14 amino acids. The V gene's germline CDR1 is DFQATT and CDR2 SNEGSKA (reference sequence). V shed 4 bases, J shed 2 bases, and the junction held 5 bases outside the gene matches. CDR3 amino acids: CSATRTSGTYEQYF. CDR3 DNA: TGCAGTGCTACGCGGACTAGCGGAACCTACGAGCAGTACTTC.

This sequence joins TRBV4-2 and TRBJ1-2; 8 bases match TRBD1. CDR1 and CDR2 from the germline V gene are LGHNA and YNFKEQ. The CDR3 has 15 amino acids. The junction had 13 bases not matched to a gene; V was cut back by 6 bases and J by 7 bases. The CDR3: CASRRPGTGGSGYTF. In DNA, the CDR3 is TGTGCCAGCAGACGCCCCGGGACAGGCGGGTCTGGCTACACCTTC.